This T cell receptor (beta chain) was obtained from a study of blood T cell repertoires in COVID-19 (dated by TCRdb to 2020 to 2022). Describing the broader study: Samples covering the acute and convalescent phases of COVID-19 were provided by collaborators in the United States, Italy and Spain. The sample metadata nearly always contained a de-identified subject ID, COVID-19 status, age in years and sex. The samples were drawn from the first 160 participants of the ongoing ImmuneRACE study and from roughly 1,300 subjects provided by 6 global collaborators. The repertoires were made available in a free public database intended to serve as a resource for research on the immune response to SARS-CoV-2. The dataset comprised deeply sampled blood TCRbeta repertoires from subjects exposed to, actively infected with, or recovered from COVID-19. Where HLA class I and class II types were available, the types were taken from metadata supplied by the sample provider, not from assay-based typing. The material from the prospective study consisted of cDNA or gDNA derived from T cells, B-cell-depleted T cells, or PBMCs.

Collaborating institutions collected whole blood in K2EDTA tubes following their own protocols. For TCRbeta analysis, collaborator samples were shipped as frozen whole blood, as isolated PBMCs, or as DNA extracted from either sample type. What the authors observed across the whole study: The quantity of clinical and demographic metadata differed by source and by participant and was supplied without curation.

V loses 0 bases of germline sequence and J loses 8 bases, and the interval between the two ends is 19 bases. The germline V gene (reference sequence) sets CDR1 to LGHDT and CDR2 to YNNKEL. The CDR3 contains 17 residues, cysteine and phenylalanine counted. Kept here is only the CDR3 DNA, which spans 51 bases and is read in frame from base 1. Comments on this clone: There is no known antigen for this receptor. No much larger clone is present one base from it, and per-base qualities are unavailable.

The immunoSEQ Assay, a bias-controlled multiplex PCR, was used to amplify TCRbeta CDR3 regions from genomic DNA. Per the source publication's procedure: Within the assay, amplification of reference gene primers was used to estimate how many nucleated cells each sample contained. To quantify the absolute abundance of each unique TCRbeta CDR3 rearrangement, sequence reads were collapsed and filtered. For each sample, productive Simpson clonality was calculated by taking the square root of Simpson's diversity index across productive rearrangements. The table comes from immuneACCESS by way of TCRdb, which keeps in-frame sequences with V and J called. Part of the clones is missing from these tables; in studies checked, under half for an unresolved V gene and the rest for unknown reasons. V and J calls plus clone size are reproduced from that table; the DNA served to infer D and trimming. The table for this sample lists around 26,000 clones; around 92% of them were counted only once. Together, the top ten hold roughly 2.7% of the sample.

This sequence was found in a human donor in a cohort sampled during active COVID-19. Input material: peripheral blood. Recombination joined TRBV3-1 (or the pseudogene TRBV3-2) with TRBJ1-4, and the D gene may be TRBD1, 6 bases matching. The CDR3 protein sequence reads: CASSQEGGGQGEEKLFF. The bases are TGTGCCAGCAGCCAAGAAGGGGGGGGCCAGGGAGAGGAAAAACTGTTTTTT.